Sequencing of this TCR beta chain was carried out in a study of cytomegalovirus exposure and HLA in healthy donors. Study outcomes and limitations: TCR clusters originating in the first cohort tended to co-occur in the 120 validation repertoires, according to a later analysis. CMV antigen specificity of a few CMV-associated chains was confirmed in vitro.

The junction had 7 bases not matched to a gene; V was cut back by 5 bases and J by 9 bases. The CDR3 runs to 13 residues. Germline CDR1 reads SNHLY; CDR2 reads FYNNEI. The donors were members of the roughly 120-subject validation cohort (separate from the roughly 700-subject first cohort). As for this clone: The target antigen is unknown.

Libraries were prepared by immunoSEQ multiplex PCR; TCRdb keeps only in-frame clonotypes and omits some of them. The table includes 220,000 or so clones, less than 85% detected once. The chain employs TRBV2 and TRBJ2-1, with TRBD1 identical over 7 bases. The sequenced sample was PBMCs. The sequence was obtained from a woman under 30 in good health and CMV-seronegative. The CDR3 region has the DNA TGTGCCAGCAGTAGACAGGGTTTGGGTGAGCAGTTCTTC. This sequence encodes CASSRQGLGEQFF.